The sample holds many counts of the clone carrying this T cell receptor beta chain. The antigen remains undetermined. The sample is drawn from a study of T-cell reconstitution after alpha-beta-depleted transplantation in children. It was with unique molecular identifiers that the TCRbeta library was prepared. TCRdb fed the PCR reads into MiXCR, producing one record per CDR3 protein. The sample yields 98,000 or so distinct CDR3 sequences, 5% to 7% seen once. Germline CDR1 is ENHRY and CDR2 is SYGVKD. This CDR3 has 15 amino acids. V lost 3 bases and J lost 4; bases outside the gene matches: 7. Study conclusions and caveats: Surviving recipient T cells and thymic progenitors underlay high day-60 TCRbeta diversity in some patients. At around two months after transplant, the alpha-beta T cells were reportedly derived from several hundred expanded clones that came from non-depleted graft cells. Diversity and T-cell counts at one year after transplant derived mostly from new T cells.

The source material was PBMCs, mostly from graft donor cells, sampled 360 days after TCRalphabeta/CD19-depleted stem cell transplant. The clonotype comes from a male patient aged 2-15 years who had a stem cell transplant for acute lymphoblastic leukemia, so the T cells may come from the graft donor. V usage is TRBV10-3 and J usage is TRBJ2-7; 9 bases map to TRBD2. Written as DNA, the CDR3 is TGTGCCATCAGTGAAGCCCTAGCGGGACGGTACGAGCAGTACTTC. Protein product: CAISEALAGRYEQYF.